The present T cell receptor (beta chain) was sequenced within a study of OX40 agonist ivuxolimab in advanced cancers. Describing the broader study: Ivuxolimab was an agonistic, fully human IgG2 monoclonal antibody directed against OX40 (CD134), a costimulatory receptor. Intravenous ivuxolimab was administered to patients every 2 weeks at six dose levels: 0.01, 0.1, 0.3, 1.5, 3 and 10 mg/kg. Of the approximately 54 dose-escalation patients, hepatocellular carcinoma was present in about 20, melanoma in around 15, renal cell carcinoma in 9 and head and neck cancer in 9. In the dose-escalation cohort, 70% to 90% of patients were male, and the mean age was around 65 years with a range of about 23 to 79. Prior anti-PD-1, anti-PD-L1 or anti-CTLA-4 therapy was permitted, and approximately 42% of dose-escalation patients had received checkpoint inhibitors. Three dose-escalation patients achieved partial responses, one with hepatocellular carcinoma and two with cutaneous melanoma. The point of sequencing TCRbeta in the periphery was to test whether ivuxolimab changed TCR sequence diversity and drove clonal T-cell expansion. The paper covers the monotherapy dose-escalation part of the phase I ivuxolimab trial, which included N of about 50 patients.

Genomic DNA was extracted from sorted cells for sequencing of the TCRbeta CDR3 region. The immunoSEQ Assay was used to sequence the TCRbeta CDR3 regions. TCRdb re-hosts the immuneACCESS table, in-frame sequences only. Its copies lack some clones; in the studies checked, an unresolved V gene accounts for under half of them, and the cause for the rest is not known. A total of roughly 42,000 clones appear in this sample, 86% of them only once. Around 10% of the sample is held by the ten biggest clonotypes. The trial excluded patients who had a history of autoimmune disease or were on systemic immunosuppression. Peripheral blood for TCR sequencing was collected from all dose cohorts at baseline, on cycle 4 day 1, and on cycle 7 day 1. Samples came from an open-label, multicenter, first-in-human phase I dose-escalation trial of ivuxolimab. Adults with locally advanced or metastatic melanoma, renal cell carcinoma, hepatocellular carcinoma or head and neck squamous cell carcinoma were enrolled in the trial. Before TCR sequencing, CD4+ T cells and CD8+ T cells from peripheral blood were sorted into separate populations.

About this clone itself: Its antigen has not been determined. No base-level quality is on record; no much larger clone is a single base apart.

Broad study findings and their caveats: Clonal expansion of both CD4+ and CD8+ blood T cells was observed from baseline to week 6 at doses 0.1 to 3.0 mg/kg. After ivuxolimab, expanded clones were on average more numerous among CD8+ T cells than among CD4+ T cells. Which antigens the clonally expanded peripheral T cells were specific for was not determined. Low levels of normalized T-cell clonal expansion were also seen in some patients who did not respond. In the 0.1-3.0 mg/kg groups, partial responders had among the lowest normalized peripheral clonal expansion, particularly in CD8+ T cells.

Reading the germline V gene gives CDR1 SGHAT and CDR2 FQNNGV. Trimming leaves V shorter by 5 bases and J shorter by 0 bases, with the junction holding 10 bases beyond the gene matches. Including cysteine and phenylalanine, the CDR3 has 16 amino acids. The kept DNA is CDR3 alone, 48 bases in frame from the first base. This TCR was sampled from an adult with an advanced solid tumor such as melanoma, head and neck, liver or kidney cancer. The sequence links TRBV11-2 to TRBJ2-7; 7 central nucleotides agree with TRBD1. The sample here was CD4+ or CD8+ T cells sorted from blood, taken in a trial of the OX40 agonist ivuxolimab. The DNA is TGTGCCAGCAGCCCAATTTACCGGGACAGCTCCTACGAGCAGTACTTC. It codes for CASSPIYRDSSYEQYF.